This TCR beta chain was identified in a study of OX40 agonist ivuxolimab in advanced cancers. Across the whole study: Ivuxolimab, which is an agonistic anti-OX40 (CD134) antibody, was administered to the patients.

CDR3 length equals 14 residues. Germline lookup yields CDR1 SGHAT and CDR2 FQNNGV. Trimming removed 3 bases from V and 9 bases from J, with 15 bases in between. About this clone: Its antigen is currently unknown.

Exclusion of a patient followed from autoimmune disease history or systemic immunosuppression. Study-level points and caveats: Among T cells, CD8+ cells averaged more expanded clones than CD4+ cells.

TCRdb's table, derived via immunoSEQ multiplex PCR, lists solely in-frame clones and lacks some. The data contain some 70,000 clones, 85% to 95% of them singletons. Sequences were derived from CD4+ or CD8+ T cells sorted from blood, sampled in a trial of the OX40 agonist ivuxolimab. J is TRBJ2-4 and V is TRBV11-2; a possible D gene is TRBD1 (6 bases). The TCR was taken from an adult with an advanced solid tumor such as melanoma, head and neck, liver or kidney cancer. CDR3 residues: CASSLNRDGGIQYF. The CDR3, as DNA: TGTGCCAGCAGCTTGAACAGGGATGGTGGCATTCAGTACTTC.